A single sample is the source of the 17 T cell receptor beta chains below, sequenced in a study of tumor and adjacent non-tumor tissue in lung cancer. The library came from three nested PCR rounds adapted from ARM-PCR protocols. Using its own MiXCR run on the multiplex PCR reads, TCRdb lists one record per CDR3 protein. The sample yields some 77,000 distinct CDR3 sequences, roughly 75% seen once. RNA was extracted from bulk tissue without any cell sorting. The sample was lung tumor tissue. The receptors here all came from a woman in her seventies with non-small cell lung cancer.

As regards this clonotype: Relative to the germline gene, one junction end is altered; a read error may explain this. The genes are TRBV2 and TRBJ1-5; no definite D call. This CDR3 comprises 14 residues. Germline lookup yields CDR1 SNHLY and CDR2 FYNNEI. The CDR3, as DNA: TGTGCCAGCATTGAATGGGCCACCGAATCAGCCCAGCATTTT. This codes for CASIEWATESAQHF.

In its sample, this clonotype was seen many times. V is TRBV5-4 and J is TRBJ2-5; the match to TRBD2 covers 7 bases. Trimming cost V 0 bases and J 0 bases; bases outside gene matches: 8. CDR3 length: 17 amino acids. The germline V gene encodes CDR1 SGHNT and CDR2 YYREEE (reference sequence). DNA for the CDR3: TGTGCCAGCAGCTTGGGGGGGAGGGGAGGCTACCAAGAGACCCAGTACTTC. Its translation is CASSLGGRGGYQETQYF.

In regard to this clonotype: Given a much more abundant clone one base away, this may be a read error. The chain carries TRBV5-1 and TRBJ2-3, with D perhaps matching TRBD1 (6 bases). The CDR3 runs 14 residues. CDR1 and CDR2 (germline): SGHRS, YFSETQ. The CDR3 region has the DNA TGCGCCAGCATCTTGGGGGCTCAAGTAGATACGCAGTATTTT. Translating it yields CASILGAQVDTQYF. Drawing the rest from reference TRBV5-1 and TRBJ2-3, the complete variable domain is KAGVTQTPRYLIKTRGQQVTLSCSPISGHRSVSWYQQTPGQGLQFLFEYFSETQRNKGNFPGRFSGRQFSNSRSEMNVSTLELGDSALYLCASILGAQVDTQYFGPGTRLTVL.

With regard to this clonotype: The conserved final phenylalanine or tryptophan is absent from the CDR3, which likely points to a read error. The CDR3 is CASSQVLGQGVGEQYL. The CDR3 nucleotides read TGCGCCAGCAGCCAAGTATTGGGACAGGGAGTCGGCGAACAGTACTTA. The rearrangement joins TRBV4-1 to TRBJ2-7, with TRBD1 matching over 9 bases. Germline V CDR1 and CDR2: MGHRA, YSYEKL. CDR3 length: 16 residues. The V and J ends lost 1 base and 10 bases, in that order; junction bases with no gene match: 14.

The sample holds a few counts of this clonotype. The chain employs TRBV18 and TRBJ2-7; a possible D gene is TRBD2 (6 bases). V lost 3 bases, J lost 1 base, and 10 bases lay in between. The CDR3 runs to 14 residues. From germline, CDR1 is KGHSH and CDR2 LQKENI. CDR3 bases: TGTGCCAGCTCACCTTACGGGAGATCCTACGAGCAGTACTTC. This translates into CASSPYGRSYEQYF.

To note about this clonotype: The germline gene is not matched at one end of the junction; a read error may be the cause. The J gene is TRBJ2-1, the V gene TRBV29-1; D remains unclear. This CDR3 contains 13 residues. Germline loops: CDR1 SQVTM, CDR2 ANQGSEA. The CDR3 DNA reads TGCAGTGTTGGATACACCTACTACAACGAGCAGTTCTTC. Translated, it gives CSVGYTYYNEQFF.

Many counts were recorded for this clonotype. The rearrangement uses TRBV7-9 and TRBJ1-2, with 10 bases aligning to TRBD1. The germline CDR1 and CDR2 sequences are SEHNR and FQNEAQ (reference sequence). V dropped 4 bases and J dropped 7; count of bases not matched to a gene: 12. The CDR3 consists of 16 residues. This CDR3 is CASSYWDRGKTRGYTF. The CDR3 bases are TGTGCCAGCAGCTACTGGGACAGGGGAAAGACGCGTGGCTACACCTTC.

The chain has TRBV28 and TRBJ2-3, with TRBD2 matching 10 bases. The V gene's germline CDR1 is MDHEN and CDR2 SYDVKM. CDR3 size: 16 residues. Unmatched junction bases numbered 6, after V lost 1 base and J lost 5 bases. CDR3 region: CASSLFLAGVEDTQYF. The CDR3 bases are TGTGCCAGCAGTTTATTCCTAGCGGGAGTCGAAGATACGCAGTATTTT.

For this clonotype: Compared with germline, one end of the junction differs, possibly owing to a read error. The genes are TRBV6-6 and TRBJ2-3; D is uncertain. Germline lookup yields CDR1 MNHNY and CDR2 SVGAGI (reference sequence). The CDR3 has 16 amino acids. CDR3 region: CASSYSVPDSTDMQYF. The CDR3 nucleotides are TGTGCCAGCAGTTACTCCGTTCCAGACTCCACAGATATGCAGTATTTT.

Comments on this clonotype: As the CDR3 is not closed by the conserved phenylalanine or tryptophan, this likely results from a read error. CDR3 sequence reads: CASSLQGADTQYL. The CDR3 nucleotides are TGTGCCAGCAGCCTGCAGGGGGCTGATACGCAGTATCTC. V gene TRBV14 combines with J gene TRBJ2-3; 8 positions match TRBD1. The CDR3 length is 13 residues. V was pared by 4 bases and J by 6 bases, with 3 bases of the junction left unmatched. Germline CDR1 SGHDN, CDR2 FVKESK.

This clonotype was detected ten times or more. Here the CDR3 DNA reads TGTGCCATAAGGACTAGCGAGGCCGGGGAGCTGTTTTTT. Its protein product is CAIRTSEAGELFF. The chain recombines TRBV6-1 with TRBJ2-2, with TRBD2 identical over 9 bases. CDR1 and CDR2 from the germline V gene are MNHNS and SASEGT. The CDR3 consists of 13 residues. V was clipped by 10 bases and J by 6 bases; unmatched bases: 6.

In the case of this clonotype: The junction departs from germline at one end; a sequencing error may be responsible. The chain links TRBV6-1 to TRBJ2-6; a weak D match, TRBD1 (6 bases). In germline, CDR1 is MNHNS, CDR2 SASEGT. CDR3 length equals 16 residues. For the CDR3, the DNA is TGTGCCAGTAGTCAGGGGTCTAGCTCTGGGGTCAACGTCCTGACTTTC. Protein product: CASSQGSSSGVNVLTF.

J is TRBJ1-1 and V is TRBV4-2, with D perhaps TRBD1 (5 bases). The CDR3 is 16 residues long. V lost 0 bases and J lost 3, with 14 bases in between. The germline V gene encodes CDR1 LGHNA and CDR2 YNFKEQ. For the CDR3, the DNA is TGTGCCAGCAGCCAAGACTTCACATTAGGGGACACTGAAGCTTTCTTT. Translating it yields CASSQDFTLGDTEAFF.

As to this clonotype: A junction end diverges from the germline sequence, so it may reflect a read error. The gene calls are TRBV11-1 and TRBJ2-3; D is undetermined. Germline CDR1 SGHAT, CDR2 FQDESV (reference sequence). The CDR3 is 13 residues long. CDR3 loop: CTAEVRRTDTHYF. DNA for the CDR3: TGTACCGCCGAAGTTAGGCGCACAGATACGCACTATTTT.

The CDR3 nucleotides are TGTGCCAGCAGAGAACTGATACCATTCACTGAAGCTTTCTTT. This sequence encodes CASRELIPFTEAFF. This chain uses TRBV6-1 with TRBJ1-1; D is undetermined. CDR1 and CDR2 (germline): MNHNS, SASEGT. V lost 6 bases and J lost 4, with 15 bases in between. The CDR3 runs 14 residues.

CDR3 residues: CASSIRVNQPQHF. CDR3 bases: TGTGCCAGTAGTATACGAGTCAATCAGCCCCAGCATTTT. The chain uses TRBV19 and TRBJ1-5; no definite D call. This CDR3 is built from 13 residues. CDR1 is LNHDA, CDR2 SQIVND, per germline (reference sequence). Between the trimmed V and J ends, which lost 2 bases and 3 bases, there was a span of 5 bases.

About this clonotype: The final CDR3 position lacks the conserved phenylalanine or tryptophan, pointing to a likely read error. The limits of the CDR3 on the DNA are not certain, so only TCRdb's listed CDR3 is given. The chain couples TRBV5-1 to TRBJ2-1. 11 amino acids form the CDR3, both terminal residues included. Germline CDR1 SGHRS, CDR2 YFSETQ. The CDR3: CASSYYNEQLI.